This T cell receptor beta chain was recovered during a study of shared clonotypes between healthy human individuals. Generated by immunoSEQ multiplex PCR, the TCRdb table keeps only in-frame clones and is missing some. The repertoire includes about a million clones, approximately 76% of them detected once, and approximately 1.5% sits in the top ten. This clone was observed a single time. Trimming removed 0 bases from V and 2 bases from J, with 8 bases in between. This CDR3 has 14 residues. Germline CDR1 SGHKS, CDR2 YYEKEE (reference sequence). V and J are TRBV5-5 and TRBJ2-5; no clear D. The sequence derives from a man between 18 and 35 years old in good health. Specimen: memory CD4+ T cells sorted from blood. Subset: CD45RA-negative fraction. The CDR3 spells CASSLDNWQETQYF. CDR3 DNA sequence: TGTGCCAGCAGCTTGGACAACTGGCAAGAGACCCAGTACTTC.